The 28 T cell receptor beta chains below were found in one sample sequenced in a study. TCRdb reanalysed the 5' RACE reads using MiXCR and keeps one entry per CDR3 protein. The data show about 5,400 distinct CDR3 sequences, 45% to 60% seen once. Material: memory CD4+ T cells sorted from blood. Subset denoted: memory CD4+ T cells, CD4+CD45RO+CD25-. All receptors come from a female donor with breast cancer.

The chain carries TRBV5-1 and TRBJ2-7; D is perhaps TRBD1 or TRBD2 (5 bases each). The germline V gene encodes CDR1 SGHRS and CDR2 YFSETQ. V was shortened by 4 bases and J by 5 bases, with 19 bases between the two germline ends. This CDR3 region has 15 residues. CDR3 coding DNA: TGCGCCAGCAGCATCCGGGGCTACGATGGGGACGAGCAGTACTTC. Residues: CASSIRGYDGDEQYF.

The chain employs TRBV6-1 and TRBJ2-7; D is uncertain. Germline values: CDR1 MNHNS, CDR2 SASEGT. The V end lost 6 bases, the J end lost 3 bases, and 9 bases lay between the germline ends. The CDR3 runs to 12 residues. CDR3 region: CASRLAFYEQYF. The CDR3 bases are TGTGCCAGCAGGTTAGCATTCTACGAGCAGTACTTC.

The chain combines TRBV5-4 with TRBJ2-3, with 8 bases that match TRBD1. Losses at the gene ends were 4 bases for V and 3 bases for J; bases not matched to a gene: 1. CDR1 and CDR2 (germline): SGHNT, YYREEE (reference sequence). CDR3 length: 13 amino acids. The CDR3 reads CASSRQGTDTQYF. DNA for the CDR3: TGTGCCAGCAGCCGACAGGGGACAGATACGCAGTATTTT.

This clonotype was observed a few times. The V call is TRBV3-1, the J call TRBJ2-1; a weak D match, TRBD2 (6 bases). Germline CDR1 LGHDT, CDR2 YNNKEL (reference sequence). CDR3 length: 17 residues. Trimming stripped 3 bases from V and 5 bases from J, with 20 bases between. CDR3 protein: CASSHLLYKRVDNEQFF. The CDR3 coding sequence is TGTGCCAGCAGCCATCTTCTTTATAAGCGGGTAGACAATGAGCAGTTCTTC.

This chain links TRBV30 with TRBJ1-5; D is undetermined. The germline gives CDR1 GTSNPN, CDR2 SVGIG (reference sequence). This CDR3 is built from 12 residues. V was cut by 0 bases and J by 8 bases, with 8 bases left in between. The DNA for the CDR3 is TGTGCCTGGAGTGTACATGGGGAGCCCCAGCATTTT. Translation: CAWSVHGEPQHF. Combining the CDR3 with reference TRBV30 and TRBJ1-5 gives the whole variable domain SQTIHQWPATLVQPVGSPLSLECTVEGTSNPNLYWYRQAAGRGLQLLFYSVGIGQISSEVPQNLSASRPQDRQFILSSKKLLLSDSGFYLCAWSVHGEPQHFGDGTRLSIL.

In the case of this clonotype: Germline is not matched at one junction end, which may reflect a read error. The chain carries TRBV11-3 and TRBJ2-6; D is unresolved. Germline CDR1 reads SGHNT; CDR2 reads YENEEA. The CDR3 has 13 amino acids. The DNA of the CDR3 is TGTGCCAGCAGCTTCTTCTGGGCCAACGTCCTGACTTTT. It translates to CASSFFWANVLTF.

CDR3 in amino acids: CASSPQTGGAGKNIQYF. CDR3 in DNA: TGTGCCAGCAGCCCACAGACAGGGGGCGCGGGCAAAAACATTCAGTACTTC. The gene calls are TRBV11-1 and TRBJ2-4; 10 bases map to TRBD1. The junction had 10 bases not matched to a gene; V was cut back by 5 bases and J by 3 bases. The CDR3 runs to 17 residues. Germline loops: CDR1 SGHAT, CDR2 FQDESV (reference sequence). The full variable domain, with the rest looked up from reference TRBV11-1 and TRBJ2-4, is EAEVAQSPRYKITEKSQAVAFWCDPISGHATLYWYRQILGQGPELLVQFQDESVVDDSQLPKDRFSAERLKGVDSTLKIQPAELGDSAMYLCASSPQTGGAGKNIQYFGAGTRLSVL.

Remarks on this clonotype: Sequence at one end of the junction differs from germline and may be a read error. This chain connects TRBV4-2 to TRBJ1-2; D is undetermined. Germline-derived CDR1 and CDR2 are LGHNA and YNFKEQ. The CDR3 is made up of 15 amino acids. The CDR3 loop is CASSQDALANYGYTF. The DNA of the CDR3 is TGCGCCAGCAGCCAAGATGCGCTAGCTAACTATGGCTACACCTTC.

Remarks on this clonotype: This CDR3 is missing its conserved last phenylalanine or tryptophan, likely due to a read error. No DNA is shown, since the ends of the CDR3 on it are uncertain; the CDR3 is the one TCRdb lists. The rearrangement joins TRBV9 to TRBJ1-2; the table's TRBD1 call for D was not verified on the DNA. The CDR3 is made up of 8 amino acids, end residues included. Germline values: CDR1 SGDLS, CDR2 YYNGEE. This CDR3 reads CASSVREV.

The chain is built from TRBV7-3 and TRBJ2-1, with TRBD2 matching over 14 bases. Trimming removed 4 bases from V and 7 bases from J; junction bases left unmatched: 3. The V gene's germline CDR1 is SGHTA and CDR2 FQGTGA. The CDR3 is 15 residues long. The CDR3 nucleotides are TGTGCCAGCAGCTACGGGACTAGCGGGGGTAATGAGCAGTTCTTC. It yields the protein CASSYGTSGGNEQFF.

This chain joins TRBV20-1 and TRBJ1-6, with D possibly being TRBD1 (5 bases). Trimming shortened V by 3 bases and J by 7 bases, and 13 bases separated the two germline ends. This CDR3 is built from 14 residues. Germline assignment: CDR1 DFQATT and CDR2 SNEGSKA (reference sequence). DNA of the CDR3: TGCAGTGCTAGCCGGGGCTTTTGGAATTCACCCCTCCACTTT. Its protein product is CSASRGFWNSPLHF.

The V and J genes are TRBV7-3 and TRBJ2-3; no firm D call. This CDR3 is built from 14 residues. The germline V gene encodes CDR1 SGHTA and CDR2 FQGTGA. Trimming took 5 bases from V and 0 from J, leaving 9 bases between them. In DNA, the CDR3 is TGTGCCAGCAGCCCGCAGGTTAGCACAGATACGCAGTATTTT. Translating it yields CASSPQVSTDTQYF.

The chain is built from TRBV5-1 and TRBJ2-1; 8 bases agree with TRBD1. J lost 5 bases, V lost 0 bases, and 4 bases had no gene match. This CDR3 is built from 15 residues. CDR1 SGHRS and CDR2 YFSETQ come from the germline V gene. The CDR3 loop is CASSLGDRGHNEQFF. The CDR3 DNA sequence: TGCGCCAGCAGCTTGGGAGACAGGGGACACAATGAGCAGTTCTTC.

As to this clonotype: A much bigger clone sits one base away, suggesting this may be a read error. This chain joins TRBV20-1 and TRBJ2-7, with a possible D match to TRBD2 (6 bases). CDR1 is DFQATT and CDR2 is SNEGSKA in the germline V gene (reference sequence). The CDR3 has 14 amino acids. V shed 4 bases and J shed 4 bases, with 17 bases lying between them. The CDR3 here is CSAKMGDGGYEQYF. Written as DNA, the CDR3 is TGCAGTGCTAAAATGGGAGACGGGGGTTACGAGCAGTACTTC.

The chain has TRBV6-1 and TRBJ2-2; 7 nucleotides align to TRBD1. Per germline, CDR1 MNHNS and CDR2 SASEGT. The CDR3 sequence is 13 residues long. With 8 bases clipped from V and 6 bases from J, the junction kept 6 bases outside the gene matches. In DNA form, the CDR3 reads TGTGCCAGCCAAGACAGGGTATCCGGGGAGCTGTTTTTT. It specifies CASQDRVSGELFF.

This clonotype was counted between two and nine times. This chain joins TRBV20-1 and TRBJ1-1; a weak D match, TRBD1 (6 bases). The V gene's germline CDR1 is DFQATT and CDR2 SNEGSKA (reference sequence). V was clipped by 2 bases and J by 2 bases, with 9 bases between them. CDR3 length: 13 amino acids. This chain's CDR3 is CSARRQDNTEAFF. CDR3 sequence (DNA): TGCAGTGCTAGACGACAGGACAACACTGAAGCTTTCTTT.

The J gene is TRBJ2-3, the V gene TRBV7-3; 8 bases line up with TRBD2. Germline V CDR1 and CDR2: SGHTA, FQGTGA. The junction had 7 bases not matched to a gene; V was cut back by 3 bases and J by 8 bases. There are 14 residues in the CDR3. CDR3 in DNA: TGTGCCAGCAGCTTCAGTAGCGGGGCAGGTACGCAGTATTTT. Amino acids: CASSFSSGAGTQYF.

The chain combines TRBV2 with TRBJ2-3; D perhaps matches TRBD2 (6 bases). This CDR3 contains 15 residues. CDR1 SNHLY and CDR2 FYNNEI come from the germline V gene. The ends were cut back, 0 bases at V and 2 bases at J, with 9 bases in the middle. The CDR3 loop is CASSEARDLTDTQYF. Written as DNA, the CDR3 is TGTGCCAGCAGTGAAGCGCGGGATCTCACAGATACGCAGTATTTT.

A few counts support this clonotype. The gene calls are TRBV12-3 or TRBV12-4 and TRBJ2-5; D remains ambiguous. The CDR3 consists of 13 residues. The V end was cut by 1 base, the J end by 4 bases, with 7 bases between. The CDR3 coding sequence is TGTGCCAGCAGTTTAGGTACAAGAGAGACCCAGTACTTC. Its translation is CASSLGTRETQYF.

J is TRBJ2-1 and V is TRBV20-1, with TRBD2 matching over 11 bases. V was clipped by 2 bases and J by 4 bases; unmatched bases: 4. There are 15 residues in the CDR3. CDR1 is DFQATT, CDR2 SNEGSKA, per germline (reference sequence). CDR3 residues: CSARKASGRYNEQFF. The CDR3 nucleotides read TGCAGTGCTAGAAAGGCTAGCGGGAGGTACAATGAGCAGTTCTTC.

Here the CDR3 reads CASSEGLGGTDTQYF. The CDR3 DNA sequence: TGCGCCAGCAGCGAGGGCCTGGGCGGGACAGATACGCAGTATTTT. The rearrangement uses TRBV5-1 and TRBJ2-3, with a possible D match to TRBD2 (5 bases). Germline values: CDR1 SGHRS, CDR2 YFSETQ. The V end was cut by 4 bases, the J end by 3 bases, with 15 bases between. The CDR3 contains 15 residues.

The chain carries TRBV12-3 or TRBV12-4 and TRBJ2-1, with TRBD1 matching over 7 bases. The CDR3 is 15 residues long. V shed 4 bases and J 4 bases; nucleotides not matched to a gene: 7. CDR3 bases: TGTGCCAGCAGTTCTAGGGGGCGCGGATACAATGAGCAGTTCTTC. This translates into CASSSRGRGYNEQFF.

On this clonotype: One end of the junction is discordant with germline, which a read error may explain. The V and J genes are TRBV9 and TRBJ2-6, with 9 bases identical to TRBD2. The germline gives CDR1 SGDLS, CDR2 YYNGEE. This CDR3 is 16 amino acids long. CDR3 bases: TGCGCCAGCAGCCGCGGGGGGGACTCTGGGGCCAACGTCCTGACTTTC. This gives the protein CASSRGGDSGANVLTF.

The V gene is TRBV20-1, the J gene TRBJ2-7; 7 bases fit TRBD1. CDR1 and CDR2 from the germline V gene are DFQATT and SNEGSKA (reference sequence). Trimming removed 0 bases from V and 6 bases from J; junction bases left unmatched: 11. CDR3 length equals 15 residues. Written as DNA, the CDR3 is TGCAGTGCTAGAGATGTACAGGGGAATGTGCGCGAGCAGTACTTC. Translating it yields CSARDVQGNVREQYF.

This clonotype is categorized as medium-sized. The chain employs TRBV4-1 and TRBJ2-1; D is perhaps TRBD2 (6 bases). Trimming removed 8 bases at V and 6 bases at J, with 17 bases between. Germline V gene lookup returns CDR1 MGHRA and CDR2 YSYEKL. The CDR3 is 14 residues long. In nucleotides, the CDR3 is TGCGCCAGCCGACCGGGACTCTTAATCAATGAGCAGTTCTTC. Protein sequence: CASRPGLLINEQFF.

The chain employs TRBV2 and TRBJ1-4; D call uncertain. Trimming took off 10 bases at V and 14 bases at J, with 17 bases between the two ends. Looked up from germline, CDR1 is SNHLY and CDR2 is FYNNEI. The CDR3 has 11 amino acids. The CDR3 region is CATDGPLGLFF. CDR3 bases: TGTGCCACCGACGGTCCGCTCGGGCTGTTTTTT.

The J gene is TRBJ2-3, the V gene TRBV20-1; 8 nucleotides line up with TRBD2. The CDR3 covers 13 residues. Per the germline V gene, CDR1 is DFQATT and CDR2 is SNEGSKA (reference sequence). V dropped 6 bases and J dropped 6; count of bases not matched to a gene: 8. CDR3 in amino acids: CSAEERGRDTQYF. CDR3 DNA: TGCAGTGCAGAAGAGCGGGGGCGGGATACGCAGTATTTT.

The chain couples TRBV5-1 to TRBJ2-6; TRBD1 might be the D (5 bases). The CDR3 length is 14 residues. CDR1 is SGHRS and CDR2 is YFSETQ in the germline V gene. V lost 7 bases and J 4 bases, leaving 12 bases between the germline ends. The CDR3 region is CASSDISGANVLTF. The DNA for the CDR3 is TGCGCCAGCTCGGACATTTCCGGGGCCAACGTCCTGACTTTC.